This T cell receptor beta chain was sequenced in a study of blood T cell repertoires in COVID-19. Original analysis: How many nucleated cells were present was estimated from reference gene primer amplification. Produced via immunoSEQ multiplex PCR; TCRdb's table is partial and in-frame only. V, J and clone size reflect that table, while D and trimming were determined from the DNA. The sample lists around 100,000 clones, around 90% occurring once. The V gene end was trimmed by 6 bases and the J gene end by 17 bases; junction bases not matched to a gene: 17. Germline V lookup: CDR1 MDHEN, CDR2 SYDVKM. There are 15 residues in the CDR3.

The sequence derives from a woman over 75 in a cohort sampled during active COVID-19. This chain links TRBV28 with TRBJ1-6; TRBD1 matches at 9 bases. Input material: peripheral blood. CDR3: CASSPPTGGRIRFHF. Here the CDR3 DNA reads TGTGCCAGCAGCCCCCCGACAGGGGGAAGGATCAGGTTCCACTTT.